Below, one TCR beta chain is given with its context. Antigen unknown. This specimen comes from a study of T cell clonotyping in hematopoietic cell transplantation. Recipient blood drawn about 28 days pretransplant and days 30, 100, 180 after. The length of the CDR3 is 15 residues. V was cut by 1 base and J by 0 bases, with 10 bases left in between. From germline, CDR1 is SGHTA and CDR2 FQGNSA. Profiled with immunoSEQ multiplex PCR; TCRdb holds only in-frame clones, not every one. The profile shows some 13,000 clones, roughly 92% of them singletons. Overall study results and limits: Broader posttransplant TCR repertoire diversity was predicted by graft donor and pretransplant recipient Inverse Simpson Index values. Few recipient clonotypes overlapped donors; over 95% were de novo at given depth. Recipient TCR diversity dropped after transplant; expanded clonotypes rose from day 30 to 180.

V usage is TRBV7-2 and J usage is TRBJ2-7; no clear D. This specimen was PBMCs, taken 100 days after allogeneic stem cell transplant. This clonotype was obtained from a female patient aged 50-59 years who had an allogeneic stem cell transplant from an unrelated donor, so the T cells may come from the graft donor. Some clones in this sample may be carry-over from other donors' samples. In DNA form, the CDR3 reads TGTGCCAGCAGCTTAGTGGGGTCGGGCTCCTACGAGCAGTACTTC. Its protein is CASSLVGSGSYEQYF.